This T cell receptor beta chain was sequenced during a study of a mutant IDH1 vaccine in newly diagnosed glioma. Study at large: Treated patients comprised 62.5% males and roughly 40% females, mean age approximately 42 years. The earlier regimen, radiotherapy, temozolomide, or both, was most often both. The timing of visit V12 was week 35, and that of visit V13 was week 47.

J gave up 0 bases and V 6 bases, and 10 bases lay outside the gene matches. The CDR3 has 18 residues. CDR1 and CDR2 from the germline V gene are KGHSH and LQKENI. Profiling relied on immunoSEQ multiplex PCR, and the TCRdb table lists in-frame clones only, not all of them. The repertoire consists of tens of thousands of clones, with over 80% occurring once and the leading ten covering roughly 3%. Remarks on this clone: No antigen is known for it.

The time point was: week 47, end of study. Vaccinated patients received 300 ug of mutant IDH1 20-mer peptide per dose, with topical imiquimod. Diagnosis in the donors showed new WHO grade 3 or 4 astrocytomas that were IDH1-mutant and ATRX-lost. The clonotype comes from a woman aged 45-59 years with glioma. The genes are TRBV18 and TRBJ2-3; TRBD2 agrees at 12 bases. Specimen: PBMCs, collected from a glioma patient whose treatment included an IDH1 peptide vaccine. Here the CDR3 reads CASSPGLAGLTSTDTQYF. In DNA form, the CDR3 reads TGTGCCAGCTCGCCTGGACTAGCGGGGTTAACTAGCACAGATACGCAGTATTTT.